This TCR beta chain was documented in a study of CD8+ T cells in alopecia areata. Study in general: Donor skin was harvested from roughly 6-12-month-old C3H/HeJ mice with spontaneous alopecia and grafted onto roughly 6-10-week-old female C3H/HeJ recipients. Study-wide points: More clonal than normal scalp was lesional scalp, particularly alopecia totalis/universalis.

Extraction and reverse transcription of RNA yielded cDNA as the sequencing template. Clones were read by immunoSEQ multiplex PCR, and TCRdb kept only the in-frame ones, dropping some. Found here are some 110,000 clones, no singletons; the ten largest cover less than 20%. About this clone: Its antigen remains unidentified. Gene names denote mouse genes. The read gets to within 4 residues of the CDR3 end, and the germline J gene fills in the rest.

V dropped 3 bases and J dropped 0 bases, with 13 bases sitting between them. The CDR3 is 15 residues long. From germline, CDR1 is NNHDY and CDR2 SYVADS. The V call is TRBV13-3, the J call TRBJ2-7, with D tentatively TRBD2 (6 bases). The receptor's source is a C3H/HeJ mouse with alopecia areata. The mice in this strain carry MHC haplotype H2-k. The specimen was lesional skin. CDR3 DNA, as far as it was read: TGTGCCAGCAGTGCCGCGGCTGGGGCCTCCTAT. Its protein product is CASSAAAGASY. Given in full, the CDR3 is CASSAAAGASYEQYF.